The source of this T cell receptor (beta chain) is a study of shared T cell receptors in the human thymus. The CDR3 spans 16 residues. V was clipped by 2 bases and J by 0 bases, with 11 bases between them. Germline lookup yields CDR1 SGHVS and CDR2 FNYEAQ. The assay was immunoSEQ multiplex PCR, and TCRdb's table has in-frame clones only and misses some. The sample yields under 450,000 clones, roughly 94% seen once. The sample comprised thymocytes. This clonotype was sampled from a human donor. The J gene is TRBJ1-3, the V gene TRBV7-6; weak D call: TRBD1 (6 bases). The CDR3 DNA sequence: TGTGCCAGCAGCTTACGACAGGCTTCCTCTGGAAACACCATATATTTT. This encodes CASSLRQASSGNTIYF.